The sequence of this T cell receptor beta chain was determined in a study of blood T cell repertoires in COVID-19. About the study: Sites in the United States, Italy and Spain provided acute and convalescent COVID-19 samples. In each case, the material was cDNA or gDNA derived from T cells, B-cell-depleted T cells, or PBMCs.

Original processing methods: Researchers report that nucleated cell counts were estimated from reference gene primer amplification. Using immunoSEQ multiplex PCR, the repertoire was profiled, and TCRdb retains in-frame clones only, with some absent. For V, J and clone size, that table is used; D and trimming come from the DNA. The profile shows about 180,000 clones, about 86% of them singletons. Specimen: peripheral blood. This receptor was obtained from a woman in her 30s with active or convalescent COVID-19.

The CDR3 DNA is TGTGCCACCAGTTATCACGGACTAGCGGGAGCAGAGACCCAGTACTTC. It codes for CATSYHGLAGAETQYF. The genes are TRBV24-1 and TRBJ2-5; TRBD2 agrees at 13 bases. This CDR3 spans 16 amino acids. The ends lost 6 bases at V and 4 bases at J; junction bases unmatched: 7. Per germline, CDR1 KGHDR and CDR2 SFDVKD.